This T cell receptor (beta chain) was sequenced during a study of blood T cells in healthy people across ages (dated by TCRdb to the mid-2010s). At the level of the whole study: In model experiments, template switching captured roughly one uniquely barcoded TCR beta cDNA molecule for every two T cells. Age-related changes in TCR beta repertoire diversity were measured in the study by deep sequencing normalized with unique cDNA molecular identifiers. To avoid experimental bias, donors of different ages were spread randomly across the sequencing lanes. Using the same blood draw, the study looked at two additional independent replicas of 1 million unique cDNA reads for two donors, one aged 18 to 30 and the other aged 80 or older. The donors were divided into four age groups: young (average approximately 15 years), middle-aged (around 37), aged (approximately 62) and long-lived (about 79). Overall results and qualifications from the work: Compared with the aged group, more naive CD4+ T cells, fewer expanded clones and increased TCR diversity were shown by the long-lived group, suggesting age selection. Because the CMV infection status of the donors was unknown, age-related changes in expanded clonotypes may potentially have been confounded. Estimates of total diversity based on one million sequenced T cells were regarded as lower bounds and as underestimates. Since profiling was done on bulk unsorted PBMCs, naive and antigen-experienced compartments could not be conclusively compared. As age increased, observed TCR beta diversity per million T cells dropped in a roughly linear way, and a significant reduction was already evident by age around 41. The percentage of naive T cells measured by flow cytometry correlated strongly with observed TCR beta diversity.

This clonotype was observed a handful of times. There is no known antigen for this receptor. No base-level quality is on record; no much larger clone is a single base apart. The donors were about 40 Caucasian individuals from Russia, aged 6 to 90 years, who were systemically healthy. Each donor gave ten milliliters of peripheral blood, collected into EDTA-treated Vacutainer tubes. Ficoll-Paque density-gradient centrifugation was used to isolate PBMCs, with at least 6.5 million per sample. Total RNA was extracted from PBMCs with Trizol reagent, with at least 6 micrograms obtained per sample. Naive CD45RAhigh/CD27high T cell percentages were measured by flow cytometry on a PBMC aliquot from every donor. The library was obtained by 5' RACE. Sequencing was carried out with an Illumina HiSeq 2500. A second PCR of roughly 7 to 11 cycles was performed with a sample-barcoded 5' primer and a J-beta primer mix. A unique molecular identifier was introduced onto each TCR beta cDNA molecule by a template-switch 5' adaptor carrying 12 random nucleotides. Each sample yielded at least 2.5 million CDR3-containing paired-end reads. First-strand cDNA synthesis was performed from all RNA using the Mint cDNA synthesis kit, with priming by a TRBC-specific oligonucleotide. After uracil-DNA glycosylase treatment, a first 18-cycle PCR used universal primers M1SS and BC2_uni_R on all cDNA. The study's processing was this. Each sample was normalized by randomly selecting 1 million high-quality reads, each carrying a distinct molecular identifier. Reads with shared molecular identifiers were discarded instead of being binned into consensus sequences. MiTCR, run with a Q25 quality threshold and the strictest error-elimination algorithm, handled CDR3 identification, clonotype clustering and error correction. A nonparametric unseen species model with Euler transformation was used to estimate lower-bound total TCR beta diversity. The public reads were quality trimmed at Q25 with fastp and then assembled into clones with MiXCR by TCRdb, keeping productive beta chains. Rows matching on CDR3 protein sequence are summarized as one entry with the most common DNA and genes. These V and J calls derive from TCRdb rather than the authors' analysis. The sample table lists around 1.7 million distinct CDR3 sequences, 28% of them with a count of one. About 7.7% of the sample is held by the ten biggest clonotypes.

Per the germline V gene (reference sequence), LGHDT is the CDR1 and YNNKEL is the CDR2. Spanning cysteine to phenylalanine, the CDR3 consists of 16 amino acids. The kept DNA is CDR3 alone, 48 bases in frame from the first base. V has 0 bases trimmed and J has 1 base trimmed; junction bases matching no gene number 2. The V and J segments used are TRBV3-1 and TRBJ2-5, with 10 bases in between that match TRBD2. Sequenced input: blood. This receptor was taken from a woman between 25 and 40 years old in good health. The nucleotide sequence is given as TGTGCCAGCAGCCAAGAGATAGCGGGGGGCCAAGAGACCCAGTACTTC. Translated, it gives CASSQEIAGGQETQYF.